A single sample gave rise to the 2 T cell receptor beta chains below, sequenced in a study of cytomegalovirus exposure and HLA in healthy donors. The primer mix had 60 Vbeta and 13 Jbeta primers. Here immunoSEQ multiplex PCR was the method, and the copy in TCRdb shows in-frame clones only, minus some. The data contain about 160,000 clones, 75% to 85% of them seen just once; the ten biggest clones take up roughly 6.7%. Material: PBMCs. The receptor source for this set is a man aged 50-60 years in good health and CMV-seropositive.

This clone appeared once. The rearrangement links TRBV7-9 to TRBJ2-3; 9 bases are shared with TRBD1. Germline loops: CDR1 SEHNR, CDR2 FQNEAQ (reference sequence). V lost 10 bases to trimming and J lost 5 bases; unmatched junction nucleotides: 13. The CDR3 totals 15 residues. CDR3 DNA sequence: TGTGCCAACTCCGCAACGGGACAGGGTATAGATACGCAGTATTTT. Encoded protein: CANSATGQGIDTQYF.

V and J are TRBV2 and TRBJ2-3; D perhaps matches TRBD2 (6 bases). The CDR3 is made up of 14 amino acids. CDR1 and CDR2 from the germline V gene are SNHLY and FYNNEI. V lost 3 bases to trimming and J lost 2 bases, with 9 bases between them. The CDR3 region is CASSEWGVTDTQYF. DNA of the CDR3: TGTGCCAGCAGTGAGTGGGGGGTCACAGATACGCAGTATTTT.